This is a list of T cell receptor beta chains from one sample in a study of vaccination and CD4 T cells after COVID-19. TCRdb used MiXCR to reprocess the PCR reads, holding one entry per CDR3 protein. Of some 20,000 distinct CDR3 sequences listed, about 40% are singletons. Their antigens remain unidentified. The sample consisted of CD4+ T cells from blood, cultured in vitro, taken before SARS-CoV-2 vaccination. These receptors were taken from a human donor who had recovered from COVID-19. The conserved cysteine and the conserved F or W are not part of the CDR3 here. A clone size is listed for some rows: how often the clone was seen (once, few, many), or a class if it is expanded.

>TRBV7-3|NA|TRBJ2-1
ASSLEPAPYYNEQF
>TRBV5-4|few|TRBJ1-2
ASSGQGRANYGYT
>TRBV6-5|NA|TRBJ1-1
ASSYSEQGLNTEAF
>TRBV6-2/TRBV6-3|NA|TRBJ2-3
ATRLDNTDTQY
>TRBV24-1|NA|TRBJ2-7
ATSSGTPYEQY
>TRBV7-9|NA|TRBJ2-7
ASSLGQGIYEQY
>TRBV7-2|NA|TRBJ1-3
ASRAGYAGNTIY
>TRBV5-1|NA|TRBJ1-1
ASSLAPTGGYTEAF
>TRBV11-3|once|TRBJ2-5
ASSPVGSGETQY
>TRBV20-1|NA|TRBJ2-5
SANKGAGGLGTQY
>TRBV30|few|TRBJ1-5
AWSVSTVGGNQPQH
>TRBV28|NA|TRBJ1-6
ASSSRGFDRSWEPLH
>TRBV28|NA|TRBJ2-2
ASSSGRNTGELF
>TRBV6-5|NA|TRBJ2-7
ASSYAGLAGNEQY
>TRBV7-9|once|TRBJ1-1
ASSLDFGTGRINTEAF
>TRBV29-1|NA|TRBJ2-3
SAKRGTGVDTQY
>TRBV5-1|NA|TRBJ2-1
ASSLTSGSYNEQF
>TRBV6-2/TRBV6-3|NA|TRBJ1-1
ASSPTGTRGTEAF
>TRBV28|NA|TRBJ1-2
ASSTPSIRGDGYT
>TRBV20-1|NA|TRBJ1-2
SALGQGSGYT
>TRBV7-3|few|TRBJ1-1
ASREGQGNTEAF
>TRBV10-3|NA|TRBJ1-3
AITTAGNTIY
>TRBV15|NA|TRBJ2-1
ATSREQPLLHNEQS
>TRBV4-1|NA|TRBJ1-4
ASSQEKKLF
>TRBV2|NA|TRBJ1-2
ASSEARNSIKGYT
>TRBV6-2/TRBV6-3|NA|TRBJ2-7
ASSHRYEQY
>TRBV27|NA|TRBJ2-5
ASSPVTGLQETQY
>TRBV19|NA|TRBJ1-2
ASSVTVANYGYT
>TRBV5-4|NA|TRBJ2-3
ASSLIETQY
>TRBV20-1|once|TRBJ2-7
SVEEGGPVPYEQY
>TRBV20-1|NA|TRBJ2-3
SAPYSGSTQY
>TRBV11-1|NA|TRBJ2-7
ASSLVTGKTYEQY
>TRBV12-3/TRBV12-4|NA|TRBJ1-2
ASSRDAHRGYT
>TRBV11-3|NA|TRBJ2-5
ASSLGSPRETQY
>TRBV11-2|few|TRBJ2-5
ASSLLGLAETQY